The clone carrying this T cell receptor beta chain has just a few counts. TCRdb itself ran the 5' RACE reads through MiXCR, one entry per CDR3 protein. This sample has hundreds of thousands of distinct CDR3 sequences, with roughly 14% found just once. This entry belongs to a study of T cells after yellow fever vaccination. V was clipped by 1 base and J by 3 bases; unmatched bases: 10. There are 16 residues in the CDR3. Germline V gives CDR1 SGHRS, CDR2 YFSETQ. V and J are TRBV5-1 and TRBJ2-7; 7 nucleotides align to TRBD2. This TCR derives from a man younger than 45 who received the YFV17D yellow fever vaccine. The sample here was PBMCs, taken on the day of the yellow fever booster vaccination. The CDR3 protein is CASSLSVGLPDYEQYF. The DNA for the CDR3 is TGCGCCAGCAGCTTGTCGGTGGGACTACCAGACTACGAGCAGTACTTC.